The present T cell receptor (beta chain) was sequenced within a study of Ad26.COV2.S vaccination and SARS-CoV-2 variants. The wider study: Once or twice, 56 days apart, Ad26.COV2.S was delivered intramuscularly.

Treatment specified: approximately 18 received Ad26.COV2.S at low or high dose, single or two shots; five or six received placebo; per-sample allocation not given. Following the first vaccine or placebo injection, samples were taken on day 63. General study results and limits: It was vaccine recipients, not placebo recipients, who had the higher spike-specific TCR breadth.

Clones were sequenced by immunoSEQ multiplex PCR, and TCRdb holds only the in-frame ones, with some missing. Of some 640,000 clones in the sample, about 90% were seen once. This clone was detected only a few times. Its cognate antigen is unknown. Unmatched junction bases numbered 10, after V lost 1 base and J lost 10 bases. Germline CDR1 GTSNPN, CDR2 SVGIG (reference sequence). The CDR3 has 15 residues. The sample consisted of peripheral blood, taken in a trial of Ad26.COV2.S vaccine versus placebo. The source of this sequence is a person aged 18-65 years who received the Ad26.COV2.S COVID-19 vaccine or a placebo. The chain employs TRBV30 and TRBJ2-2, with 9 positions matching TRBD2. The CDR3 protein is CAWSADGGGATELFF. The CDR3 DNA sequence: TGTGCCTGGAGTGCCGATGGCGGGGGGGCCACGGAGCTGTTTTTT. Complete variable domain (other parts from reference TRBV30 and TRBJ2-2): SQTIHQWPATLVQPVGSPLSLECTVEGTSNPNLYWYRQAAGRGLQLLFYSVGIGQISSEVPQNLSASRPQDRQFILSSKKLLLSDSGFYLCAWSADGGGATELFFGEGSRLTVL.